The rows below give T cell receptor beta chains drawn from one sample of a study of blood T cell repertoires in COVID-19. Method: immunoSEQ multiplex PCR; TCRdb's copy keeps in-frame clones and lacks some. The sample lists 240,000 or so clones; approximately 90% were seen once. The sequencing input was PBMCs or T cells enriched from blood (not recorded which). The receptors derive from a man aged 35 to 55 who had recovered from COVID-19. Both conserved end residues are trimmed from each CDR3.

v_gene	j_gene	CDR3aa
TRBV2	TRBJ2-2	ASTPISGVDTGELF
TRBV28	TRBJ1-4	ASRDYRGRTAGIEKLF
TRBV27	TRBJ1-1	ASILPGQINTEAF
TRBV12-1	TRBJ2-3	ASEGAGGDVSTDTQY
TRBV9	TRBJ2-5	ASSEPHLAGGVETQY
TRBV4-1	TRBJ1-2	ASSQDFGGSNYGYT
TRBV19	TRBJ2-3	ASSTSAGGLGTDTQY
TRBV4-1	TRBJ1-2	ASSQPSGDGYT
TRBV7-3	TRBJ2-5	ASSATSHRETQY
TRBV2	TRBJ2-5	ASSPRLQQETQY
TRBV18	TRBJ2-1	ASSRPPYAGGGDEQF
TRBV5-8	TRBJ2-7	ASSINRDSVSYEQY
TRBV7-9	TRBJ1-5	ASSSSLNNQPQH
TRBV7-8	TRBJ2-1	ASSLVSSLRGISYNEQF
TRBV25-1	TRBJ2-1	ASSARTGYTGDEQF
TRBV3-1/TRBV3-2	TRBJ1-2	ASSQGGYGYT
TRBV7-2	TRBJ2-1	ASSLGDGGYSYNEQF
TRBV6-2/TRBV6-3	TRBJ2-1	ASSVQGGEQF
TRBV2	TRBJ2-4	ASSPPEASPAGFAKNIQY
TRBV13	TRBJ2-1	ASSSPPFRDTNNEQF
TRBV6-5	TRBJ1-4	ASSYALRGFNEKLF
TRBV5-4	TRBJ2-5	ASSPAAVQETQY
TRBV28	TRBJ1-5	ATMDSLYQPQH
TRBV5-8	TRBJ2-1	ASSLNLERNEQF
TRBV6-1	TRBJ2-5	ASSAAGGYQETQY
TRBV6-2/TRBV6-3	TRBJ2-7	ASSYSGSTLRREQY
TRBV6-6	TRBJ1-2	ASSLGRQGSPNYGYT
TRBV12-3/TRBV12-4	TRBJ1-1	ASSLIGAKAF
TRBV30	TRBJ2-7	AWSPRGSYEQY
TRBV30	TRBJ1-1	AWIRGLNTEAF
TRBV19	TRBJ1-3	ASRIAGASGNTIY
TRBV5-1	TRBJ2-3	ASSWGVRDTQY
TRBV5-6	TRBJ1-3	ASSSGQGVNTIY
TRBV6-5	TRBJ2-1	ASSLQRGVRNEQF
TRBV27	TRBJ1-2	ASSLTSGTGNYGYT
TRBV5-8	TRBJ2-7	ASSWVLDGRGKYEQY
TRBV10-3	TRBJ2-3	AISEFGNADTQY
TRBV19	TRBJ1-2	ASSIDHGGDLNYGYT
TRBV19	TRBJ2-1	ASSRRAGDLMNEQF
TRBV7-9	TRBJ2-3	ASSLTSGTFTDTQY
TRBV4-3	TRBJ2-6	ASSRGHAGANVLT
TRBV28	TRBJ1-6	ASGRDRAVDPLH
TRBV19	TRBJ2-4	ASSTIAGGDKNIQY
TRBV19	TRBJ1-5	ASSIVGTAFNQPQH
TRBV27	TRBJ2-7	ASSLGGSYDEQY
TRBV12-3/TRBV12-4	TRBJ1-6	ASRDNFNSPLH
TRBV9	TRBJ1-1	ASSDGQGNTEAF
TRBV5-1	TRBJ2-2	ASSLDRGRNGELF
TRBV7-6	TRBJ2-7	ASSLSVPQGSTEQY
TRBV4-1	TRBJ1-1	ASSQDRGTEAF
TRBV11-2	TRBJ2-3	ASSLNSRTSGALADTQY